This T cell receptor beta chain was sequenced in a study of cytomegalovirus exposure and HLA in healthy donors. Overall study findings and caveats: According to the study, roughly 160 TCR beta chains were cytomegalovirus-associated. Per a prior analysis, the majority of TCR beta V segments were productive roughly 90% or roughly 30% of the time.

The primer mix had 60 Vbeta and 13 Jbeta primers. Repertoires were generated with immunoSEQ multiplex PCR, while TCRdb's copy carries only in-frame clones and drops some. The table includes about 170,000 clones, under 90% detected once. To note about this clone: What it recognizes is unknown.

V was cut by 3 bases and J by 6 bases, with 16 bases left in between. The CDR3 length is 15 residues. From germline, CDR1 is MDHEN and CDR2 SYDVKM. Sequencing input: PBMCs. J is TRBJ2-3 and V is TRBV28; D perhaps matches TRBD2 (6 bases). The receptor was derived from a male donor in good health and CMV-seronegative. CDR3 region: CASSFLADLWDTQYF. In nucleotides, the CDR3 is TGTGCCAGCAGTTTCTTAGCGGACCTATGGGATACGCAGTATTTT.